The rows below give T cell receptor beta chains drawn from one sample of a study of response to subunit inactivated influenza vaccine. TCRdb recomputed calls from the RT-PCR reads with MiXCR, one row per CDR3 protein. This sample carries around 650,000 distinct CDR3 sequences, less than 20% of them seen once, and the ten largest clones take 11%. The material sequenced was PBMCs from blood, taken approximately 13 days after vaccination. These TCRs come from a man aged 45 to 65 who received an inactivated influenza vaccine. Both conserved end residues are part of each CDR3. D genes are given only for firm matches.

V gene	D gene	CDR3 length	CDR3 protein
TRBV10-3	NA	11	CAIKRTDTQYF
TRBV6-2/TRBV6-3	NA	17	CASSYPTPPGTTDTQYF
TRBV7-2	TRBD2	12	CASSPGRDIQYF
TRBV29-1	TRBD1	12	CSVGGQGYGYTF
TRBV4-1	TRBD1	16	CANSQKGQGSSYEQYF
TRBV7-2	TRBD1	15	CASSQQTGRNSPLHF
TRBV23-1	NA	9	CARGQPQHF
TRBV20-1	NA	14	CSASKRIRTDTQYF
TRBV4-3	NA	15	CASSQMNDNSYEQYF
TRBV7-9	NA	13	CASSQRGLSGYTF
TRBV5-1	TRBD1	16	CASSTRTGTFGREQFF
TRBV29-1	NA	13	CSVESGFGQPQHF
TRBV29-1	TRBD1	14	CSVWTGAVNYGYTF
TRBV6-5	NA	14	CATHRRGGPYGYTF
TRBV12-3/TRBV12-4	TRBD2	12	CASSLASGGANF
TRBV6-1	NA	17	CASSPRRARPSMDEQYF
TRBV24-1	NA	14	CATSDSGSYNEQFF
TRBV11-2	NA	16	CASSGAGTHSYNEQFF
TRBV2	TRBD1	15	CASSGNRGRFQPQHF
TRBV7-2	NA	15	CASSPRVGGESPLHF
TRBV29-1	TRBD1	13	CSVGPGGAHGYTF
TRBV10-3	NA	14	CAISSTGSTDTQYF
TRBV6-5	NA	11	CASHWGHEQYF
TRBV5-4	NA	15	CASSSRAGLTDTQYF
TRBV6-5	TRBD2	14	CASSYGGRYNEQFF
TRBV24-1	NA	13	CATSVGGDQPQHF
TRBV7-2	NA	15	CASSLASGGRQPQHF
TRBV9	NA	15	CASSVGWEVGETQYF
TRBV7-2	TRBD2	15	CASSLAPSGGYEQYF
TRBV12-3/TRBV12-4	TRBD2	15	CASSGLADPTDTQYF
TRBV20-1	TRBD1	16	CSARETGGAGIYEQFF
TRBV5-1	TRBD1	14	CASSNGQGVGELFF
TRBV9	TRBD1	16	CASSADAGTGVHEQYF
TRBV7-9	NA	14	CASSLGARTDTQYF
TRBV12-3/TRBV12-4	TRBD2	15	CASSNSGVSGNEQFF
TRBV20-1	NA	14	CSARVLGAPGELFF
TRBV12-3/TRBV12-4	NA	14	CASSLDRNTGELFF
TRBV12-3/TRBV12-4	TRBD1	15	CASNRDRGSPLPAFF
TRBV10-3	TRBD2	16	CAISPTSGRTTYEQYF
TRBV5-1	TRBD1	15	CASSSWTGGYTEAFF
TRBV9	NA	14	CASSVAGGTGELFF
TRBV6-1	NA	16	CASSPQGAGNTGELFF